This TCR beta chain was sequenced for a study of identical twins. Using its own MiXCR run on the 5' RACE reads, TCRdb lists one record per CDR3 protein. The data show 1.5 million to 2 million distinct CDR3 sequences, about 30% seen once. The V gene end was trimmed by 9 bases and the J gene end by 3 bases; junction bases not matched to a gene: 12. There are 16 residues in the CDR3. The receptor was isolated from a newborn girl in good health. The chain couples TRBV12-3 or TRBV12-4 to TRBJ1-5, with 9 positions matching TRBD1. Specimen: cord blood. The CDR3 region is CASSRRGTGYNQPQHF. Here the CDR3 DNA reads TGTGCCAGTTCCCGGAGGGGGACAGGGTACAATCAGCCCCAGCATTTT.